The rows below give T cell receptor beta chains drawn from one sample of a study of beta chain features in type 1 diabetes. The protocol was immunoSEQ multiplex PCR, while the TCRdb copy is restricted to in-frame clones and leaves out a portion. The repertoire holds some 150,000 clones, with around 13% as singletons. Sequenced input: central memory CD4+ T cells from blood. The origin of the receptors is a man aged 18 to 29 with type 1 diabetes. Both conserved end residues are part of each CDR3. A D gene is named only where the DNA matches it firmly. The size field is filled for only some rows; it gives once, few, many or a size class.

>TRBJ2-2|TRBD2|.|TRBV7-8
CASSSAGGPDTGELFF
TGTGCCAGCAGCTCAGCGGGGGGGCCAGACACCGGGGAGCTGTTTTTT
>TRBJ1-4|.|few|TRBV2
CASRGRGNEKLFF
TGTGCCAGCCGAGGCCGGGGGAATGAAAAACTGTTTTTT
>TRBJ1-1|.|few|TRBV5-1
CASSNGAGSTEAFF
TGCGCCAGCAGTAATGGCGCAGGGTCGACTGAAGCTTTCTTT
>TRBJ2-3|.|few|TRBV10-2
CASSPPGAYTDTQYF
TGCGCCAGCAGCCCACCGGGGGCCTACACAGATACGCAGTATTTT
>TRBJ1-2|.|.|TRBV25-1
CASSKEGRHTF
TGTGCCAGCAGTAAGGAGGGTCGCCACACCTTC
>TRBJ1-4|.|few|TRBV14
CASSQGPADEKLFF
TGTGCCAGCAGCCAAGGACCGGCTGATGAAAAACTGTTTTTT
>TRBJ2-3|.|few|TRBV5-4
CASSFRTGRADTQYF
TGTGCCAGCAGCTTCCGGACAGGGAGGGCAGATACGCAGTATTTT
>TRBJ1-2|.|.|TRBV2
CASSSDIYGYTF
TGTGCCAGCTCTTCCGATATTTATGGCTACACCTTC
>TRBJ2-7|.|.|TRBV28
CASSPSAYEQYF
TGTGCCAGCAGTCCCTCGGCCTACGAGCAGTACTTC
>TRBJ1-3|.|.|TRBV5-4
CASSFQGNTIYF
TGTGCCAGCAGCTTCCAGGGAAACACCATATATTTT
>TRBJ2-5|.|.|TRBV5-1
CASSSTVGGKETQYF
TGCGCCAGCAGCTCCACCGTGGGCGGCAAAGAGACCCAGTACTTC
>TRBJ1-2|TRBD1|once|TRBV18
CASSPDRGNGYTF
TGTGCCAGCTCACCGGACAGGGGCAACGGCTACACCTTC
>TRBJ2-1|.|few|TRBV4-2
CASSQEVEQFF
TGTGCCAGCAGCCAAGAAGTGGAGCAGTTCTTC
>TRBJ1-1|.|few|TRBV7-2
CASTAGWEDTEAFF
TGTGCCAGCACCGCCGGTTGGGAGGACACTGAAGCTTTCTTT
>TRBJ1-1|.|many|TRBV14
CASSRGEIAEAFF
TGTGCCAGCAGCAGGGGGGAGATCGCTGAAGCTTTCTTT
>TRBJ2-1|TRBD2|.|TRBV6-5
CASSGARGGYNEQFF
TGTGCCAGCAGCGGGGCGAGGGGAGGGTACAATGAGCAGTTCTTC
>TRBJ1-2|TRBD1|few|TRBV15
CATSRRGQGMSGYTF
TGTGCCACCAGCAGACGGGGACAGGGGATGAGTGGCTACACCTTC
>TRBJ2-3|TRBD2|few|TRBV5-1
CASSPGTSGGAGDTQYF
TGCGCCAGCAGCCCAGGGACTAGCGGGGGGGCCGGAGATACGCAGTATTTT
>TRBJ2-7|TRBD2|many|TRBV27
CASSLTSGQGEQYF
TGTGCCAGCAGTTTAACTAGCGGGCAGGGGGAGCAGTACTTC
>TRBJ2-7|.|.|TRBV14
CASSSDGSYEQYF
TGTGCCAGCAGCTCGGACGGCTCCTACGAGCAGTACTTC
>TRBJ2-3|TRBD2|few|TRBV14
CASSPAVGGSTDTQYF
TGTGCCAGCAGCCCCGCAGTCGGGGGGAGCACAGATACGCAGTATTTT
>TRBJ1-1|.|few|TRBV9
CASSVEGRDTEAFF
TGTGCCAGCAGCGTAGAGGGGCGGGACACTGAAGCTTTCTTT
>TRBJ1-2|TRBD1|few|TRBV29-1
CSVEGQTYGYTF
TGCAGCGTCGAGGGACAGACATATGGCTACACCTTC
>TRBJ1-1|TRBD1|few|TRBV29-1
CSARGQGASFTEAFF
TGCAGCGCCCGGGGACAGGGGGCGAGTTTTACTGAAGCTTTCTTT
>TRBJ2-4|.|.|TRBV29-1
CSVTTGGAKNIQYF
TGCAGCGTTACAACCGGGGGAGCCAAAAACATTCAGTACTTC
>TRBJ1-1|.|.|TRBV9
CASSVAGAEAFF
TGTGCCAGCAGCGTAGCAGGGGCTGAAGCTTTCTTT
>TRBJ1-5|.|.|TRBV4-1
CASSQGDIPNQPQHF
TGCGCCAGCAGCCAAGGGGATATCCCTAATCAGCCCCAGCATTTT
>TRBJ1-1|.|.|TRBV11-1
CASSPSRLYEAFF
TGTGCCAGCAGCCCATCTAGGCTATACGAAGCTTTCTTT
>TRBJ2-1|TRBD2|few|TRBV7-8
CASSPTPGGGNNEQFF
TGTGCCAGCAGCCCCACCCCTGGCGGGGGAAACAATGAGCAGTTCTTC
>TRBJ1-1|TRBD1|.|TRBV4-1
CASSLPTGVGVNTEAFF
TGCGCCAGCAGCCTCCCGACAGGGGTGGGGGTGAACACTGAAGCTTTCTTT
>TRBJ2-3|.|.|TRBV5-1
CASSLMSRDTQYF
TGCGCCAGCAGCTTGATGTCCAGAGATACGCAGTATTTT